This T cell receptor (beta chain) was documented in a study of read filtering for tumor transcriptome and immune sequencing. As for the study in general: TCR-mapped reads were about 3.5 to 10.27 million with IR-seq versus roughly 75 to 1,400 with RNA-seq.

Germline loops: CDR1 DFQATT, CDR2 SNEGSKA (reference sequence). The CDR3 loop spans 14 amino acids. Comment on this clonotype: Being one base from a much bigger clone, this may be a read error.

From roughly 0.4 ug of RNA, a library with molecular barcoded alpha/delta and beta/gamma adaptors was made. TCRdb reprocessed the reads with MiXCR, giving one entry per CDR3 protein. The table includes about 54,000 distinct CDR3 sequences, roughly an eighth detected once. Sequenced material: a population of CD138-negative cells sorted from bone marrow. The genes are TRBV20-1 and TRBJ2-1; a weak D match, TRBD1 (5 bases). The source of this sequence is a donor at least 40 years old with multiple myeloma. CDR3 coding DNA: TGCAGTGCTAGAGACAGGGATTTCTACTATGAGCAGTTCTTC. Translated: CSARDRDFYYEQFF.